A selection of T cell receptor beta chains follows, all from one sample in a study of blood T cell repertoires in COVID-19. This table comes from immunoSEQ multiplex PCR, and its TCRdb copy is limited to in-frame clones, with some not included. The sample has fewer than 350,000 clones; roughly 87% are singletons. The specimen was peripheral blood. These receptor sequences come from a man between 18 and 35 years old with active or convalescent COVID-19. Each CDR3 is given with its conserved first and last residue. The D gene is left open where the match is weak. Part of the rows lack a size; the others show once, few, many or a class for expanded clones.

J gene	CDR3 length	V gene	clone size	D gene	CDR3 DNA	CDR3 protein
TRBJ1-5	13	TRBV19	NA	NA	TGTGCCAGTAGTGGCCCCCAAATTGTGTCCCAGCATTTT	CASSGPQIVSQHF
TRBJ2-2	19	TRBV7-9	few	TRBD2	TGTGCCAGCAGCGTCGGCCACGGGGGGGCCATCCGGAACACCGGGGAGCTGTTTTTT	CASSVGHGGAIRNTGELFF
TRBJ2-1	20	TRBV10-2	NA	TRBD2	TGCGCCAGCAGTTCCCCGCAGACTAGCGGGGGAGGTTTGACCTACAATGAGCAGTTCTTC	CASSSPQTSGGGLTYNEQFF
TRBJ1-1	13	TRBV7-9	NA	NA	TGTGCCAGCAGCAAAGAGGCCGGGACAGAAGCTTTCTTT	CASSKEAGTEAFF
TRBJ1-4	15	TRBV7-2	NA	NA	TGTGCCAGCAGCTGGGGGAGGGTAACTAATGAAAAACTGTTTTTT	CASSWGRVTNEKLFF
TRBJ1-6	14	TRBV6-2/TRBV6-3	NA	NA	TGTGCCAGCAGTTACGGGCAGTCTAATTCACCCCTCCACTTT	CASSYGQSNSPLHF
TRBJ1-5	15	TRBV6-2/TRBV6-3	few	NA	TGTGCCAGCAGTTACCCGATGACGGGGAATCAGCCCCAGCATTTT	CASSYPMTGNQPQHF
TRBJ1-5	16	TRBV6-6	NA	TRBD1	TGTGCCAGCAGTTACTACCCAGGGGGCACGGATCAGCCCCAGCATTTT	CASSYYPGGTDQPQHF
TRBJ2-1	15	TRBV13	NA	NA	TGTGCCAGCAGAGGGGCGAAACTGTCCTACAATGAGCAGTTCTTC	CASRGAKLSYNEQFF
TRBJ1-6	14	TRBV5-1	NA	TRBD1	TGCGCCAGCAGCTTTACAGGGGAAGGCTCACCCCTCCACTTT	CASSFTGEGSPLHF
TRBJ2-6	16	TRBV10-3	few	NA	TGTGCCATCCCCGCAGGGCCCAGCTCTGGGGCCAACGTCCTGACTTTC	CAIPAGPSSGANVLTF
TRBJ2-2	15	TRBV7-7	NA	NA	TGTGCCAGCAGCTTAGATGGAGGTAACACCGGGGAGCTGTTTTTT	CASSLDGGNTGELFF
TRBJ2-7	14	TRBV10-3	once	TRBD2	TGTGCCATCTCCCTAGCGGGGGGTACCGACGAGCAGTACTTC	CAISLAGGTDEQYF
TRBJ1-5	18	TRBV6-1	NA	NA	TGTGCCAGCAGTGAAGCGGGGCATTACCCGTATAGCAATCAGCCCCAGCATTTT	CASSEAGHYPYSNQPQHF
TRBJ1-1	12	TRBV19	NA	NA	TGTGCCAGTAGTAGCGGTTACACTGAAGCTTTCTTT	CASSSGYTEAFF
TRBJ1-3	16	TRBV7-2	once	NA	TGTGCCAGCAGCTTAGTAGGTTCAGGGACTGGAAACACCATATATTTT	CASSLVGSGTGNTIYF
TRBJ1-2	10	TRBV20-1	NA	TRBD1	TGCAGTCTAACAGGGGGCTCGGGCACCTTC	CSLTGGSGTF
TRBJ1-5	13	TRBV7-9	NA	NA	TGTGCCAGCAGGAACAGTAGCAATCAGCCCCAGCATTTT	CASRNSSNQPQHF
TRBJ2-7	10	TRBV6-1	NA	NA	TGTGCCAGCAGTGAACCACAGACCCACTTC	CASSEPQTHF
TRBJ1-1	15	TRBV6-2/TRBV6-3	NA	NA	TGTGCCAGCAGTAGGACTCGAAAGGGCGACACTGAAGCTTTCTTT	CASSRTRKGDTEAFF
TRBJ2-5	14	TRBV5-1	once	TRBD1	TGCGCCAGCAGCTCGGGGACAGGGGATGAGACCCAGTACTTC	CASSSGTGDETQYF
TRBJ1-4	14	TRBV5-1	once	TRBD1	TGCGCCAGCAGCCCGACAGGGGGGGAGGAAAAACTGTTTTTT	CASSPTGGEEKLFF
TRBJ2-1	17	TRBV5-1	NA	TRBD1	TGCGCCAGCAGCCTAGGGACAGCCCCTTCTTCCGGCAATGAGCAGTTCTTC	CASSLGTAPSSGNEQFF
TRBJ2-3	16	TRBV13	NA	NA	TGTGCCAGCAGCTTAGGGGGGCCCGAGGGCACAGATACGCAGTATTTT	CASSLGGPEGTDTQYF